A selection of T cell receptor beta chains follows, all from one sample in a study of T cell repertoires in cytomegalovirus infection. TCRdb recomputed calls from the reads with MiXCR, one row per CDR3 protein. The table records almost 550,000 distinct CDR3 sequences, 15% to 20% of them present only once. Sample: CD8+ T cells from PBMCs. These receptors came from a human donor in good health (CMV status not recorded). Some clones in this sample may be carry-over from other donors' samples. Both conserved end residues are part of each CDR3. Fields, in order: J gene, D gene, clone size, V gene, CDR3 protein, CDR3 DNA. The D gene is left open where the match is weak. Clone size is given for some rows only: seen once, a few or many times, or a class if the clone is expanded.

j_call: TRBJ2-1
d_call: TRBD2
clone_size: few
v_call: TRBV9
cdr3_aa: CASSVSGRANNEQFF
cdr3_nt: TGTGCCAGCAGCGTTAGCGGGAGGGCGAACAATGAGCAGTTCTTC

j_call: TRBJ2-5
d_call: .
clone_size: many
v_call: TRBV7-8
cdr3_aa: CASSLGLRQETQYF
cdr3_nt: TGTGCCAGCAGCTTAGGGTTGCGGCAAGAGACCCAGTACTTC

j_call: TRBJ2-7
d_call: .
clone_size: few
v_call: TRBV5-6
cdr3_aa: CASSLGGDYSYEQYF
cdr3_nt: TGTGCCAGCAGCTTGGGGGGGGATTACTCCTACGAGCAGTACTTC

j_call: TRBJ2-7
d_call: TRBD2
clone_size: many
v_call: TRBV7-2
cdr3_aa: CASSLKTSDRSYEQYF
cdr3_nt: TGTGCCAGCAGCTTAAAGACTAGCGACCGATCCTACGAGCAGTACTTC

j_call: TRBJ2-7
d_call: .
clone_size: many
v_call: TRBV7-8
cdr3_aa: CASSPRAGQPYEQYF
cdr3_nt: TGTGCCAGCAGCCCCAGGGCGGGACAGCCCTACGAGCAGTACTTC

j_call: TRBJ2-1
d_call: TRBD1
clone_size: .
v_call: TRBV4-1
cdr3_aa: CASRQGVDEQFF
cdr3_nt: TGCGCCAGCAGGCAGGGGGTGGATGAGCAGTTCTTC

j_call: TRBJ1-1
d_call: .
clone_size: .
v_call: TRBV28
cdr3_aa: CASSSNLGDFWGEAFF
cdr3_nt: TGTGCCAGCAGTTCAAACCTAGGGGATTTTTGGGGTGAAGCTTTCTTT

j_call: TRBJ2-2
d_call: TRBD1
clone_size: few
v_call: TRBV30
cdr3_aa: CAWSPGTGNTGELFF
cdr3_nt: TGTGCCTGGAGCCCCGGGACAGGGAACACCGGGGAGCTGTTTTTT

j_call: TRBJ2-7
d_call: .
clone_size: .
v_call: TRBV9
cdr3_aa: CASSARQVSPQLDEQYF
cdr3_nt: TGTGCCAGCAGCGCTCGACAGGTATCTCCCCAACTTGACGAGCAGTACTTC

j_call: TRBJ2-1
d_call: TRBD2
clone_size: once
v_call: TRBV27
cdr3_aa: CASSARLARYNEQFF
cdr3_nt: TGTGCCAGCAGTGCAAGACTAGCCCGCTACAATGAGCAGTTCTTC

j_call: TRBJ1-1
d_call: .
clone_size: many
v_call: TRBV11-2
cdr3_aa: CASSLEVDGLEAFF
cdr3_nt: TGTGCCAGCAGCTTAGAGGTTGATGGGTTGGAAGCTTTCTTT

j_call: TRBJ2-1
d_call: TRBD2
clone_size: many
v_call: TRBV28
cdr3_aa: CASRPTGLGYNEQFF
cdr3_nt: TGTGCCAGCAGACCAACGGGACTAGGGTACAATGAGCAGTTCTTC

j_call: TRBJ1-6
d_call: .
clone_size: many
v_call: TRBV6-1
cdr3_aa: CARLGQTQTSPLHF
cdr3_nt: TGTGCCCGTCTTGGACAGACCCAAACTTCACCCCTCCACTTT

j_call: TRBJ2-3
d_call: .
clone_size: few
v_call: TRBV14
cdr3_aa: CASSQGPLIKADTQYF
cdr3_nt: TGTGCCAGCAGCCAAGGGCCTCTAATTAAGGCAGATACGCAGTATTTT

j_call: TRBJ2-5
d_call: .
clone_size: many
v_call: TRBV4-1
cdr3_aa: CASSNQGNQETQYF
cdr3_nt: TGCGCCAGCAGCAATCAGGGGAACCAAGAGACCCAGTACTTC

j_call: TRBJ1-6
d_call: TRBD1
clone_size: .
v_call: TRBV13
cdr3_aa: CASSLYGQVLNSPLHF
cdr3_nt: TGTGCCAGCAGCTTATATGGACAGGTTCTAAATTCACCCCTCCACTTT

j_call: TRBJ2-7
d_call: .
clone_size: many
v_call: TRBV12-3/TRBV12-4
cdr3_aa: CASSLYGVNYEQYF
cdr3_nt: TGTGCCAGCAGTTTGTACGGGGTAAACTACGAGCAGTACTTC

j_call: TRBJ1-2
d_call: TRBD1
clone_size: many
v_call: TRBV27
cdr3_aa: CASSFQGDLDYGYTF
cdr3_nt: TGTGCCAGCAGTTTTCAGGGGGATTTGGACTATGGCTACACCTTC

j_call: TRBJ2-2
d_call: TRBD2
clone_size: few
v_call: TRBV6-2/TRBV6-3
cdr3_aa: CASSFGLAGDNTGELFF
cdr3_nt: TGTGCCAGCAGCTTCGGACTAGCGGGGGATAACACCGGGGAGCTGTTTTTT

j_call: TRBJ1-1
d_call: .
clone_size: few
v_call: TRBV27
cdr3_aa: CASSLGGQAFF
cdr3_nt: TGTGCCAGCAGTTTGGGAGGGCAAGCTTTCTTT

j_call: TRBJ1-1
d_call: TRBD1
clone_size: .
v_call: TRBV15
cdr3_aa: CATSGRQGNTEAFF
cdr3_nt: TGTGCCACCAGCGGTAGACAGGGGAACACTGAAGCTTTCTTT

j_call: TRBJ2-5
d_call: .
clone_size: .
v_call: TRBV27
cdr3_aa: CASTPLGTGETQYF
cdr3_nt: TGTGCCAGCACCCCACTGGGGACGGGGGAGACCCAGTACTTC

j_call: TRBJ2-1
d_call: TRBD2
clone_size: few
v_call: TRBV10-3
cdr3_aa: CATRGGLNNEQFF
cdr3_nt: TGTGCCACCCGGGGGGGCCTTAACAATGAGCAGTTCTTC

j_call: TRBJ1-1
d_call: .
clone_size: many
v_call: TRBV7-8
cdr3_aa: CASSFSLGAPMNTEAFF
cdr3_nt: TGTGCCAGCAGCTTTTCTTTGGGGGCTCCAATGAACACTGAAGCTTTCTTT